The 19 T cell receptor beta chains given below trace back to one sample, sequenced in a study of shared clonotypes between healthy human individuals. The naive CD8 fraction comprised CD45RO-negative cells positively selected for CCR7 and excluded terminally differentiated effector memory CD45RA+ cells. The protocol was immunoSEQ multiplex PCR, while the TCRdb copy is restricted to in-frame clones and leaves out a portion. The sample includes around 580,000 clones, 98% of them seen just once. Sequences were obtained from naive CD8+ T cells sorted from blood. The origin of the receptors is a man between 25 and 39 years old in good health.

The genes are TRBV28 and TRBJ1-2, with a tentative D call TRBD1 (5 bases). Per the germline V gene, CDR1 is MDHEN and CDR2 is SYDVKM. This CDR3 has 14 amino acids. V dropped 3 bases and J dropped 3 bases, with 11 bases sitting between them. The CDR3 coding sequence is TGTGCCAGCAGTTTCCAGGGAGTCTACTATGGCTACACCTTC. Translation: CASSFQGVYYGYTF.

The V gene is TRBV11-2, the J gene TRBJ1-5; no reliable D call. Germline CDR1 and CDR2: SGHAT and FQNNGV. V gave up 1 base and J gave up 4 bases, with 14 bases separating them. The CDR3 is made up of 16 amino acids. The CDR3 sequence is CASSLGRLGRNQPQHF. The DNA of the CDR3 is TGTGCCAGCAGCTTAGGTAGACTGGGAAGGAATCAGCCCCAGCATTTT.

CDR3: CASKGIEAGGPFDEQFF. The CDR3 DNA reads as TGTGCCAGCAAGGGTATAGAAGCGGGAGGGCCTTTCGATGAGCAGTTCTTC. The chain uses TRBV2 and TRBJ2-1; the match to TRBD2 covers 10 bases. The V gene end was trimmed by 7 bases and the J gene end by 8 bases; junction bases not matched to a gene: 17. Germline V gene lookup returns CDR1 SNHLY and CDR2 FYNNEI. The CDR3 runs to 17 residues.

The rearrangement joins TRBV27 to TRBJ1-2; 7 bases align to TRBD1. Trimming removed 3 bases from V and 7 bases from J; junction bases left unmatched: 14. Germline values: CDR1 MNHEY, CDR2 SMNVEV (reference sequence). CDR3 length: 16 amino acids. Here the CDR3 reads CASSFSWRGRYAGYTF. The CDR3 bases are TGTGCCAGCAGTTTTTCCTGGAGGGGGCGCTACGCTGGCTACACCTTC.

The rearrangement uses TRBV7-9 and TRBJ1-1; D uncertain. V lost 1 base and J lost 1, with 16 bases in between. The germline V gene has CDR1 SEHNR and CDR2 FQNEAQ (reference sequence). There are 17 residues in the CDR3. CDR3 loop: CASSLVSSSRANTEAFF. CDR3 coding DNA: TGTGCCAGCAGCTTAGTCTCGAGTTCCCGTGCGAACACTGAAGCTTTCTTT.

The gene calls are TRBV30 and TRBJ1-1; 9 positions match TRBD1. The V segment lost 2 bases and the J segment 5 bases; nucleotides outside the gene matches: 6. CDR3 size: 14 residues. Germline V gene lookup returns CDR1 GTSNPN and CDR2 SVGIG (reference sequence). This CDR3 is CAWSLRTGVTEAFF. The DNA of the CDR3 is TGTGCCTGGAGTCTCCGGACAGGGGTAACTGAAGCTTTCTTT.

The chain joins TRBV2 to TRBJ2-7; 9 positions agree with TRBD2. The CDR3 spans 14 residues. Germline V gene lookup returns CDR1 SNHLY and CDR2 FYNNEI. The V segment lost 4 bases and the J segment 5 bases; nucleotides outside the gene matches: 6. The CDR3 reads CASSAVAGEHEQYF. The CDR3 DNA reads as TGTGCCAGCAGTGCAGTAGCGGGAGAACACGAGCAGTACTTC.

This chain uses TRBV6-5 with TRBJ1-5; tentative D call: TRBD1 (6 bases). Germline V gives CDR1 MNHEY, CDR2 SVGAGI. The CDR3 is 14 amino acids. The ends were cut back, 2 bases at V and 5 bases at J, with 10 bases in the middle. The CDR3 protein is CASSYLQGYQPQHF. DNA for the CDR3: TGTGCCAGCAGTTACCTACAGGGATATCAGCCCCAGCATTTT.

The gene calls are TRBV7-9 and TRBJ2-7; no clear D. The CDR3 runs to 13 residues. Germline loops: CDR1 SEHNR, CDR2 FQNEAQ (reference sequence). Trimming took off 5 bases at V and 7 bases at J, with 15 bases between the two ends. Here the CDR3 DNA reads TGTGCCAGCAGCCCAGGCCTCAAGGGAGAGCAGTACTTC. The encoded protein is CASSPGLKGEQYF.

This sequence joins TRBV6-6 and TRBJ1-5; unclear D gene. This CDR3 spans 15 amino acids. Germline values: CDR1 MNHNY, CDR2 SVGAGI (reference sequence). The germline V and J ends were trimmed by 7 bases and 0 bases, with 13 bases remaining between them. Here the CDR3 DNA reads TGTGCCAGCACGACCGACGGCCTTAGCAATCAGCCCCAGCATTTT. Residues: CASTTDGLSNQPQHF.

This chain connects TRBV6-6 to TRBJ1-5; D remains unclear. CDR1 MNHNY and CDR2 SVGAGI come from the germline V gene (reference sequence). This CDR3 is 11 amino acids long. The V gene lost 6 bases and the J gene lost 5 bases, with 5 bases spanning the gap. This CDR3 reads CASRRDQPQHF. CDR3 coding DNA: TGTGCCAGCAGAAGAGATCAGCCCCAGCATTTT.

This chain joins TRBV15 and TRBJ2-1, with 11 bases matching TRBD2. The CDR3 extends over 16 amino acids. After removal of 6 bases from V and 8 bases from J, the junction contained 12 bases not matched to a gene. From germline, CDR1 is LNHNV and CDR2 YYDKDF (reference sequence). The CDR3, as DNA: TGTGCCACCAGATTTGATAGCGGGAGGGCCCGGGATGAGCAGTTCTTC. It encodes CATRFDSGRARDEQFF.

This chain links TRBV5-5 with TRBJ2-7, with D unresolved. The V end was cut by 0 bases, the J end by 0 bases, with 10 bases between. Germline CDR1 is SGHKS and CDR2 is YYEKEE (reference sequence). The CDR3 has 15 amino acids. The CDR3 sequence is CASSLDRSVSYEQYF. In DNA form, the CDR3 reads TGTGCCAGCAGCTTGGATAGATCTGTCTCCTACGAGCAGTACTTC.

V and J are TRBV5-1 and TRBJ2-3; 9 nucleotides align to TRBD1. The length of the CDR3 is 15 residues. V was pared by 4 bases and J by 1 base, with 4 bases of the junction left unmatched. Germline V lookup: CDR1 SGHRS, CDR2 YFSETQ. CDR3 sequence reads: CASSPGDRGTDTQYF. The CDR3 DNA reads TGCGCCAGCAGCCCCGGGGACAGGGGCACAGATACGCAGTATTTT.

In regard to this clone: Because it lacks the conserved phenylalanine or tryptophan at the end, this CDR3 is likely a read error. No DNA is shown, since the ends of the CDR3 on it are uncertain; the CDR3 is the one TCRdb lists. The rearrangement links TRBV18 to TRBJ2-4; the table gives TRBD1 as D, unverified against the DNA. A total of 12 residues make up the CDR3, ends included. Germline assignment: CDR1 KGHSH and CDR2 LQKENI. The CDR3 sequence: CASSPPGQGTLV.

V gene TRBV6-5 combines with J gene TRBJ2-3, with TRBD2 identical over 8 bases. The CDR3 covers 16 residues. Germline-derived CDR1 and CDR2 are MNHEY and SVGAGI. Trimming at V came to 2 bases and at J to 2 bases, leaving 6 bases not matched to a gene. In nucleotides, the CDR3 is TGTGCCAGCAGTTACAAACTAGCGGACCCCACAGATACGCAGTATTTT. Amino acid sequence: CASSYKLADPTDTQYF.

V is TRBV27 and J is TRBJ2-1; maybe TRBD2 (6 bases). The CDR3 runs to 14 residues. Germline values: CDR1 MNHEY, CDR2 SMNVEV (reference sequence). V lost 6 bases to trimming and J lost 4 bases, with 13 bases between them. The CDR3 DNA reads TGTGCCAGCAGCATCTCCGGAGGGTACAATGAGCAGTTCTTC. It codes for CASSISGGYNEQFF.

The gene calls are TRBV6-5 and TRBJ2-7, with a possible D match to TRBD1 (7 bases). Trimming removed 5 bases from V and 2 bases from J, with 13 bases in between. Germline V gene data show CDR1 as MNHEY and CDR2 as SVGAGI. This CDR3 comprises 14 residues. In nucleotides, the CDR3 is TGTGCCAGCAGTCACCAGGGGGGAACCTACGAGCAGTACTTC. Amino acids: CASSHQGGTYEQYF.

The CDR3 DNA sequence: TGTGCCAGCACCGCTTTTGGTAGAGGCTACACCTTC. This encodes CASTAFGRGYTF. This chain connects TRBV5-5 to TRBJ1-2, with no clear D. Germline CDR1 is SGHKS and CDR2 is YYEKEE (reference sequence). Trimming stripped 6 bases from V and 8 bases from J, with 14 bases between. The CDR3 sequence is 12 residues long.